The T cell receptor (beta chain) described here comes from a study of T-cell reconstitution after alpha-beta-depleted transplantation in children. Study-level results: Several hundred expanded graft clones reportedly gave rise to the alpha-beta T cells present about two months after transplant.

TCRbeta library construction was performed incorporating unique molecular identifiers. Via MiXCR, TCRdb re-called the PCR reads, giving one row per CDR3 protein. The table records just under 250,000 distinct CDR3 sequences, about 26% of them present only once. To note about this clonotype: Its antigen remains unidentified.

The CDR3 contains 15 residues. Unmatched junction bases numbered 6, after V lost 5 bases and J lost 4 bases. Germline values: CDR1 SGHVS, CDR2 FQNEAQ. This clonotype was sampled from a girl aged 2 to 9 with Fanconi anemia, due to receive a stem cell transplant. Material: PBMCs, obtained before TCRalphabeta/CD19-depleted stem cell transplant. The chain joins TRBV7-8 to TRBJ2-2; 8 bases fit TRBD1. DNA of the CDR3: TGTGCCAGCAGCCGACGGACAGGGCTCACCGGGGAGCTGTTTTTT. It specifies CASSRRTGLTGELFF.